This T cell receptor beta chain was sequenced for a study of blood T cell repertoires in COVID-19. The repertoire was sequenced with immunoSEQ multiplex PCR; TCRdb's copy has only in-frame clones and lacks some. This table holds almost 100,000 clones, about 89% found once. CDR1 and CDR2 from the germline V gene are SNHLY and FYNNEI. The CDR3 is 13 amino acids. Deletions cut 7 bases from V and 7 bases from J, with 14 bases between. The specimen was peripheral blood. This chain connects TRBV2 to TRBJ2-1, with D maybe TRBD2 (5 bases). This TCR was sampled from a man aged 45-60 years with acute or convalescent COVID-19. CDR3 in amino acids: CASTREEGNEQFF. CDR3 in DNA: TGTGCCAGCACCCGGGAAGAGGGTAATGAGCAGTTCTTC.